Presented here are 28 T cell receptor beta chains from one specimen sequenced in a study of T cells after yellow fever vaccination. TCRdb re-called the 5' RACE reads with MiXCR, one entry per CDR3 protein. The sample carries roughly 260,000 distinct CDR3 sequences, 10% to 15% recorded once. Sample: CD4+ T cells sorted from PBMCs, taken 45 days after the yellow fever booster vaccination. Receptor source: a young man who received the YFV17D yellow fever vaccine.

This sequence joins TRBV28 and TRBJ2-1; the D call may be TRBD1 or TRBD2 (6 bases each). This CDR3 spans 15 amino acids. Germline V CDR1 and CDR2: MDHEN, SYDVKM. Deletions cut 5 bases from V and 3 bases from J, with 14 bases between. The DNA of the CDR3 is TGTGCCAGCAGTCCCCCGGGGGCCTACTACAATGAGCAGTTCTTC. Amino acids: CASSPPGAYYNEQFF.

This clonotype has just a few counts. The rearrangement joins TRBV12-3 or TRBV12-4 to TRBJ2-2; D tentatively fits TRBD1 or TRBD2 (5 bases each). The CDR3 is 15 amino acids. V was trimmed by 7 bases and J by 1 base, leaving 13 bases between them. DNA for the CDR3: TGTGCCAGCACCGTAGCGAGGGGGAACACCGGGGAGCTGTTTTTT. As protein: CASTVARGNTGELFF.

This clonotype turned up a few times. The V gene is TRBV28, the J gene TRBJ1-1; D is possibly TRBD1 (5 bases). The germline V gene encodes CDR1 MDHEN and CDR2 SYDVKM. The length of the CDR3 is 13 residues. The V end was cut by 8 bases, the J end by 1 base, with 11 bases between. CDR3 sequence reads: CASGTRGNTEAFF. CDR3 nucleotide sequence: TGTGCCAGCGGGACTAGAGGGAACACTGAAGCTTTCTTT.

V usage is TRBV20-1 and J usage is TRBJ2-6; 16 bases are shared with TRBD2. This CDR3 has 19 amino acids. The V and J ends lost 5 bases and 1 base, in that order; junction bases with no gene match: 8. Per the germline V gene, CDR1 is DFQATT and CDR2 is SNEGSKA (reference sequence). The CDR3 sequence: CSAFGTSGRGVSGANVLTF. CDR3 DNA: TGCAGTGCTTTCGGGACTAGCGGGAGGGGAGTGTCTGGGGCCAACGTCCTGACTTTC.

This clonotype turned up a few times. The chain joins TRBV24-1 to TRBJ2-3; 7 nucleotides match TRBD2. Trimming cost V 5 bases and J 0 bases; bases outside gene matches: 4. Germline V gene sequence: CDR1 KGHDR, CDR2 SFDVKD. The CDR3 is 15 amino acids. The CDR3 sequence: CATSGTSESTDTQYF. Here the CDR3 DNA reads TGTGCCACCAGTGGTACTAGCGAGAGCACAGATACGCAGTATTTT.

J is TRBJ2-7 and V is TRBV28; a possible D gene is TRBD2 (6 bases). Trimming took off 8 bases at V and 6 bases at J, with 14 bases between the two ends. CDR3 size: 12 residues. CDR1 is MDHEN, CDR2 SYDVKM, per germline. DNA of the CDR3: TGTGCCAGCGGCTGGGGGGTTCGCGAGCAGTACTTC. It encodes CASGWGVREQYF.

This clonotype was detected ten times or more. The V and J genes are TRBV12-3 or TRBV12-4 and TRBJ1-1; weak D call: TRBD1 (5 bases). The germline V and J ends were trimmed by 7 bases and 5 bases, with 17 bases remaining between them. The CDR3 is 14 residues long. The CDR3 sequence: CASTLRDLRTEAFF. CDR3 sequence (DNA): TGTGCCAGCACCCTCCGGGACCTCAGGACTGAAGCTTTCTTT.

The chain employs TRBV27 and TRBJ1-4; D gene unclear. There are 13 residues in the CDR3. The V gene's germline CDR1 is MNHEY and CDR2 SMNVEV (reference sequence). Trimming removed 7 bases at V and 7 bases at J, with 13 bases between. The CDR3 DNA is TGTGCCAGCAACAATGGGATGGGTGAAAAACTGTTTTTT. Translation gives CASNNGMGEKLFF.

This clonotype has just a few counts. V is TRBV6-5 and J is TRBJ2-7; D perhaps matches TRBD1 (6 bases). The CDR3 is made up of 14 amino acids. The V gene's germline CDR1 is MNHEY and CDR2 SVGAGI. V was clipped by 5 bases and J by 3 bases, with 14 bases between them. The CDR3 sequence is CASSNGQRDYEQYF. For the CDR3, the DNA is TGTGCCAGCAGTAACGGACAGCGAGACTACGAGCAGTACTTC.

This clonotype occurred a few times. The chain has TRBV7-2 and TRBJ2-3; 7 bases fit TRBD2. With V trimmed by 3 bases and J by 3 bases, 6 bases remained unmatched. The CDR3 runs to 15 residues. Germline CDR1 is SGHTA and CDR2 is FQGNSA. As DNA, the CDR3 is TGTGCCAGCAGCTTTGGCGGGAGCGGGACAGATACGCAGTATTTT. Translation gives CASSFGGSGTDTQYF.

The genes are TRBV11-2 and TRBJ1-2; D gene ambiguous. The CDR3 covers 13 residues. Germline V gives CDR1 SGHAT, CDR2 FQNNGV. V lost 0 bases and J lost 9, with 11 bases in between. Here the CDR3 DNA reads TGTGCCAGCAGCTTAGATACGAGGGCCCGCTACACCTTC. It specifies CASSLDTRARYTF.

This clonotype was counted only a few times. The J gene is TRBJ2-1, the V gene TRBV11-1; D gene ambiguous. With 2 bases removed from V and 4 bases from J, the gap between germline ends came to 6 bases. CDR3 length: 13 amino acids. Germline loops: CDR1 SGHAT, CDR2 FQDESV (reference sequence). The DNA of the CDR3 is TGTGCCAGCAGCTTAACCATGTACAATGAGCAGTTCTTC. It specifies CASSLTMYNEQFF.

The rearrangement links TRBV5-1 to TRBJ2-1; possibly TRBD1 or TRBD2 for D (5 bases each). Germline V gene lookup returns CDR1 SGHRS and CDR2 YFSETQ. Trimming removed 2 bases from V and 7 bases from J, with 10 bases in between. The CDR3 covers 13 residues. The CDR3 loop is CASSLGESNEQFF. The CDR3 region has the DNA TGCGCCAGCAGCTTAGGGGAGAGTAATGAGCAGTTCTTC.

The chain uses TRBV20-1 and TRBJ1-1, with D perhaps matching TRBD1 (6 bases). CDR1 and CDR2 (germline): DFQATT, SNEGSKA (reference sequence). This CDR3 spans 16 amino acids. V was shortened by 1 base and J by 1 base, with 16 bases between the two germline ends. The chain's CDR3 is CSARVGAHSPNTEAFF. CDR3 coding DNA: TGCAGTGCTAGAGTGGGGGCGCATTCACCGAACACTGAAGCTTTCTTT.

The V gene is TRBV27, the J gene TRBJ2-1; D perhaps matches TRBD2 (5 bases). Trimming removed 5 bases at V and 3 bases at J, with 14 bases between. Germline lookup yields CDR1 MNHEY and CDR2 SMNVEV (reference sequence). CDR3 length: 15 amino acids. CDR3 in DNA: TGTGCCAGCAGTCCCCGAGGTAGCGACTACAATGAGCAGTTCTTC. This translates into CASSPRGSDYNEQFF.

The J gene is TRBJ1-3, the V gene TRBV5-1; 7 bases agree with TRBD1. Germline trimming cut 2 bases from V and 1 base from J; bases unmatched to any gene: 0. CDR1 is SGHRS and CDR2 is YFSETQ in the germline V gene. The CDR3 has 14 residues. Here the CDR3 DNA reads TGCGCCAGCAGCTTACAGGGGTCTGGAAACACCATATATTTT. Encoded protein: CASSLQGSGNTIYF.

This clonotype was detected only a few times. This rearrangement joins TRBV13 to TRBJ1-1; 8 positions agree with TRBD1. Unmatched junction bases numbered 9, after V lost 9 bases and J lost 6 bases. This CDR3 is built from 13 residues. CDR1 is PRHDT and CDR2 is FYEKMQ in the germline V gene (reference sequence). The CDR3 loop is CASSPDRGAEAFF. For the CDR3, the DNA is TGTGCCAGTAGCCCAGACAGGGGAGCTGAAGCTTTCTTT.

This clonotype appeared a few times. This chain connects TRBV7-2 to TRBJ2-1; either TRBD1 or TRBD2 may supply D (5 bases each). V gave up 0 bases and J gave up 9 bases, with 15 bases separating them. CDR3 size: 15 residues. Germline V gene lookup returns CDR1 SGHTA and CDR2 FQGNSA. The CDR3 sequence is CASSLATSMGVEQFF. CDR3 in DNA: TGTGCCAGCAGCTTAGCCACTAGTATGGGGGTTGAGCAGTTCTTC. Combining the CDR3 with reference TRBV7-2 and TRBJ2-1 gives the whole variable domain GAGVSQSPSNKVTEKGKDVELRCDPISGHTALYWYRQSLGQGLEFLIYFQGNSAPDKSGLPSDRFSAERTGGSVSTLTIQRTQQEDSAVYLCASSLATSMGVEQFFGPGTRLTVL.

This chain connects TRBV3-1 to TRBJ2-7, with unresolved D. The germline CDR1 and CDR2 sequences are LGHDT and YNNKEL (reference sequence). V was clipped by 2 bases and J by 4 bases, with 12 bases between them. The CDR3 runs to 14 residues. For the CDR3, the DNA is TGTGCCAGCAGCCAACGGTTAGGATGGTACGAGCAGTACTTC. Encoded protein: CASSQRLGWYEQYF.

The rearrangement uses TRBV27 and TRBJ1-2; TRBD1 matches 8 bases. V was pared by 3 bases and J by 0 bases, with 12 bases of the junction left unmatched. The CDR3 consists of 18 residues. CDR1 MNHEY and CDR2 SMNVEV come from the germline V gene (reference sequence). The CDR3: CASSFSKTGVVANYGYTF. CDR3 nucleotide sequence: TGTGCCAGCAGTTTTTCCAAGACAGGGGTTGTAGCTAACTATGGCTACACCTTC.

The CDR3 protein is CSARDEGPQETQYF. The CDR3, as DNA: TGCAGTGCTAGAGATGAGGGGCCCCAAGAGACCCAGTACTTC. The V call is TRBV20-1, the J call TRBJ2-5, with D perhaps assigned TRBD1 or TRBD2 (5 bases each). The CDR3 consists of 14 residues. The germline V gene has CDR1 DFQATT and CDR2 SNEGSKA (reference sequence). Deletions cut 0 bases from V and 1 base from J, with 9 bases between.

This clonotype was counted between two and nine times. The CDR3 loop reads CASLHGSGSSYEQYF. CDR3 bases: TGTGCCAGCCTCCATGGTAGCGGGAGTTCCTACGAGCAGTACTTC. The V gene is TRBV28, the J gene TRBJ2-7; 9 bases map to TRBD2. Germline V gene data show CDR1 as MDHEN and CDR2 as SYDVKM. The CDR3 totals 15 residues. The V segment lost 8 bases and the J segment 1 base; nucleotides outside the gene matches: 9.

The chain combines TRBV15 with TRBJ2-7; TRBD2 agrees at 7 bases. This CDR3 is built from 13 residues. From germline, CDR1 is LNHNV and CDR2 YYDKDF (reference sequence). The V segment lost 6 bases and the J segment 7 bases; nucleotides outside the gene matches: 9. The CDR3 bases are TGTGCCACCAGAGGGGCGCCTAGCGGTGAGCAGTACTTC. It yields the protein CATRGAPSGEQYF.

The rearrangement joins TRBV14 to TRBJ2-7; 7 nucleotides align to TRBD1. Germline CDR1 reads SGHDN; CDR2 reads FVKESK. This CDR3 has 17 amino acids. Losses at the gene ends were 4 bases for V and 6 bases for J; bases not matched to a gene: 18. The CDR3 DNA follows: TGTGCCAGCAGCCTCACCCACAGGGGCGCGGGCGCTCGCGAGCAGTACTTC. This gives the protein CASSLTHRGAGAREQYF.

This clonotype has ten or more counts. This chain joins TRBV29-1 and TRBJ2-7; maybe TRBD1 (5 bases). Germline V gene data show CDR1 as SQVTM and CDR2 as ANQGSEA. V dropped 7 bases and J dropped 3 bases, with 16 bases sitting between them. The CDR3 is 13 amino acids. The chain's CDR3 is CSGLTAHNYEQYF. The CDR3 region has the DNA TGCAGCGGGCTGACAGCCCATAACTACGAGCAGTACTTC.

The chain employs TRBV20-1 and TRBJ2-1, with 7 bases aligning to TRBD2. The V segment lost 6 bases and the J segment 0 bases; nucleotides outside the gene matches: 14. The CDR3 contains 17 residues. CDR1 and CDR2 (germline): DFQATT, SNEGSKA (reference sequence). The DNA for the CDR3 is TGCAGTGCCCCCCCCAGCGGGCTAGCGGCCTCCTACAATGAGCAGTTCTTC. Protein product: CSAPPSGLAASYNEQFF.

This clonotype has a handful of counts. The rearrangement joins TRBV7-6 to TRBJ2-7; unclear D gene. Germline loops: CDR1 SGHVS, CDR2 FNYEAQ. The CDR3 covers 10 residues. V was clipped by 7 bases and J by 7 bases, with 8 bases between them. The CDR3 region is CASTPAEQYF. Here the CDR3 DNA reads TGTGCCAGCACCCCTGCTGAGCAGTACTTC.

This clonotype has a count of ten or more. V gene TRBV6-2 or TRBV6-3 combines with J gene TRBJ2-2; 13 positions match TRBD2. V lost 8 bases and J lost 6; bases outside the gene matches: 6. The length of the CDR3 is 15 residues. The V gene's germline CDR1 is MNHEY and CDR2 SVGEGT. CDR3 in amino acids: CASGLAGARAGELFF. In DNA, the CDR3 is TGTGCCAGCGGACTAGCGGGAGCACGGGCCGGGGAGCTGTTTTTT.